The T cell receptor beta chain described here comes from a study of T cells in Graves' hyperthyroidism and ophthalmopathy. The TCR beta CDR3 regions underwent amplification using RNA transcripts as the source. TCR CDR3 regions were first amplified by RT-PCR with HTBI primers. TCRdb independently ran MiXCR on the multiplex PCR reads; one entry per CDR3 protein. The data contain a few hundred thousand distinct CDR3 sequences, approximately 44% of them singletons. This clonotype was seen many times. The germline V gene encodes CDR1 SQVTM and CDR2 ANQGSEA. The CDR3 sequence is 10 residues long. Trimming shortened V by 8 bases and J by 3 bases, and 7 bases separated the two germline ends.

The sequence was collected from a young woman with Graves' hyperthyroidism. Specimen: peripheral blood or thyroid tissue (not recorded which). This chain links TRBV29-1 with TRBJ1-1; no firm D call. CDR3 bases: TGCAGCTCTTCGGACACTGAAGCTTTCTTT. The encoded protein is CSSSDTEAFF.